The 5 T cell receptor beta chains below all came from one sample that was sequenced in a study of metastatic and nonmetastatic thyroid tumors. Nobody among the patients had been given any treatment before thyroid surgery. With MiXCR, TCRdb reprocessed the PCR reads. The data show more than 35,000 clones, about 13% seen once. The sample comprised blood. Receptors originate from a female donor with papillary thyroid cancer or a benign thyroid nodule (not recorded which). Some clones in this sample may be carry-over from other donors' samples.

This clone is categorized as medium-sized. The rearrangement uses TRBV28 and TRBJ2-1; D tentatively reads TRBD1 or TRBD2 (5 bases each). V was trimmed by 6 bases and J by 11 bases, leaving 23 bases between them. This CDR3 region has 15 residues. CDR1 is MDHEN and CDR2 is SYDVKM in the germline V gene. The CDR3 region has the DNA TGTGCCAGCAGCAGAACGGGGTCTCTAAAGGGGCAGCAGTTCTTC. It encodes CASSRTGSLKGQQFF.

This clone has a count of ten or more. The chain has TRBV24-1 and TRBJ2-1; D tentatively fits TRBD1 or TRBD2 (5 bases each). Germline lookup yields CDR1 KGHDR and CDR2 SFDVKD. V lost 4 bases and J lost 0, with 15 bases in between. This CDR3 is 17 amino acids long. This chain's CDR3 is CATSERLGVRSYNEQFF. The CDR3 region has the DNA TGTGCCACCAGTGAAAGGTTGGGGGTTCGCTCCTACAATGAGCAGTTCTTC.

In this sample, this clone turned up once. The CDR3 region is CASESPGTEANYGYTF. The CDR3 bases are TGTGCCAGCGAGAGCCCCGGGACAGAGGCTAACTATGGCTACACCTTC. The rearrangement links TRBV18 to TRBJ1-2; 7 positions match TRBD1. This CDR3 is 16 amino acids long. The V gene end was trimmed by 8 bases and the J gene end by 0 bases; junction bases not matched to a gene: 12. Germline V gene data show CDR1 as KGHSH and CDR2 as LQKENI.

The sample holds many counts of this clone. V and J are TRBV14 and TRBJ1-6; TRBD1 matches 8 bases. Looked up from germline, CDR1 is SGHDN and CDR2 is FVKESK. V shed 3 bases and J 10 bases; nucleotides not matched to a gene: 14. The CDR3 covers 17 residues. The CDR3 DNA reads TGTGCCAGCAGCCACGAGAGGAGGACAGGGAGGGGGTCACCCCTCCACTTT. It encodes CASSHERRTGRGSPLHF.

By share, this clone ranks as medium-sized (0.01 to 0.1%). This chain links TRBV6-1 with TRBJ2-1; 13 bases match TRBD2. This CDR3 is 15 amino acids long. Losses at the gene ends were 6 bases for V and 6 bases for J; bases not matched to a gene: 5. The germline V gene has CDR1 MNHNS and CDR2 SASEGT. The DNA of the CDR3 is TGTGCCAGCAGCGCCGGGACTAGCGGGGTCAATGAGCAGTTCTTC. It encodes CASSAGTSGVNEQFF.